These T cell receptor beta chains were read from a single sample in a study of T-cell memory formation after mild COVID-19. In TCRdb, the 5' RACE reads were re-called with MiXCR into one record per CDR3 protein. The data contain about 130,000 distinct CDR3 sequences, 20% to 25% of them singletons. The source material was PBMCs or a T cell subset sorted from them (not recorded which). The receptors here all came from an adult woman who had mild COVID-19 (a few samples of this study predate the infection). Cell type and time point are not known. Each CDR3 is given with its conserved first and last residue. Fields, in order: D gene, J gene, clone size, V gene, CDR3 DNA, CDR3 protein. The D gene is left open where the match is weak. Rows give clone size only sometimes, using once, few, many, or a class for an expanded clone.

d_gene: TRBD1
j_gene: TRBJ2-5
abundance: NA
v_gene: TRBV3-1
CDR3nt: TGTGCCAGCAGCCTCGAGCAGGGGGTAGAGACCCAGTACTTC
CDR3aa: CASSLEQGVETQYF

d_gene: TRBD2
j_gene: TRBJ2-3
abundance: few
v_gene: TRBV2
CDR3nt: TGTGCCAGCAGTGCGGGACTAGCGGGGGTCCTTCAAGATACGCAGTATTTT
CDR3aa: CASSAGLAGVLQDTQYF

d_gene: NA
j_gene: TRBJ2-5
abundance: few
v_gene: TRBV9
CDR3nt: TGTGCCAGCTCCCCCGGGGGGCGCGTAGAGACCCAGTACTTC
CDR3aa: CASSPGGRVETQYF

d_gene: NA
j_gene: TRBJ2-5
abundance: medium-sized
v_gene: TRBV7-9
CDR3nt: TGTGCCAGCAGGGTACAGGGCTTCCAGACCCAGTACTTC
CDR3aa: CASRVQGFQTQYF

d_gene: TRBD1
j_gene: TRBJ2-7
abundance: NA
v_gene: TRBV24-1
CDR3nt: TGTGCCACCAGTGGCCCGGGACAGGGTGGTTACGAGCAGTACTTC
CDR3aa: CATSGPGQGGYEQYF

d_gene: NA
j_gene: TRBJ1-5
abundance: NA
v_gene: TRBV28
CDR3nt: TGTGCCAGCAGGACATTTTATCAGCCCCAGCATTTT
CDR3aa: CASRTFYQPQHF

d_gene: TRBD2
j_gene: TRBJ2-1
abundance: many
v_gene: TRBV4-3
CDR3nt: TGCGCCAGCAGCCCCTTGGGACTAGCGGGAGACAATGAGCAGTTCTTC
CDR3aa: CASSPLGLAGDNEQFF

d_gene: NA
j_gene: TRBJ1-2
abundance: NA
v_gene: TRBV7-9
CDR3nt: TGTGCCAGCAGCTTAGCGAAGGGGGGCTACACCTTC
CDR3aa: CASSLAKGGYTF

d_gene: NA
j_gene: TRBJ1-2
abundance: few
v_gene: TRBV7-2
CDR3nt: TGTGCCAGCAGCTTGGGGATCTATGGCTACACCTTC
CDR3aa: CASSLGIYGYTF

d_gene: TRBD2
j_gene: TRBJ2-5
abundance: NA
v_gene: TRBV4-2
CDR3nt: TGTGCCAGCAGCCAAGGAGGGACGGGAGGGGGTTCGGAGACCCAGTACTTC
CDR3aa: CASSQGGTGGGSETQYF

d_gene: TRBD2
j_gene: TRBJ2-1
abundance: NA
v_gene: TRBV12-3/TRBV12-4
CDR3nt: TGTGCCAGCACCCGGACTAGTACCTACAATGAGCAGTTCTTC
CDR3aa: CASTRTSTYNEQFF

d_gene: NA
j_gene: TRBJ2-7
abundance: few
v_gene: TRBV7-9
CDR3nt: TGTGCCAGCAGCTTACAGGAGGGCCCGGGAGAGCAGTACTTC
CDR3aa: CASSLQEGPGEQYF

d_gene: NA
j_gene: TRBJ1-6
abundance: NA
v_gene: TRBV4-1
CDR3nt: TGCGCCAGCAGCCACCAGGCAGGGAGGTTTTCACCCCTCCACTTT
CDR3aa: CASSHQAGRFSPLHF

d_gene: TRBD1
j_gene: TRBJ1-1
abundance: NA
v_gene: TRBV9
CDR3nt: TGTGCCAGCAGCGGCTCGAGGGGGCACACTGAAGCTTTCTTT
CDR3aa: CASSGSRGHTEAFF

d_gene: NA
j_gene: TRBJ2-7
abundance: NA
v_gene: TRBV18
CDR3nt: TGTGCCAGCTCACCAGGGACGAACGAGCAGTACTTC
CDR3aa: CASSPGTNEQYF

d_gene: TRBD1
j_gene: TRBJ1-5
abundance: NA
v_gene: TRBV6-2/TRBV6-3
CDR3nt: TGTGCCAGCAGTTACGGGGTCAGGGGGGATTTGCAGCCCCAGCATTTT
CDR3aa: CASSYGVRGDLQPQHF

d_gene: TRBD1
j_gene: TRBJ2-3
abundance: few
v_gene: TRBV4-2
CDR3nt: TGTGCCAGCAGCCAAGAAGAAGCAGGACAGGGGGTTCTAGATACGCAGTATTTT
CDR3aa: CASSQEEAGQGVLDTQYF

d_gene: TRBD2
j_gene: TRBJ2-5
abundance: few
v_gene: TRBV24-1
CDR3nt: TGTGCCACCAGTGATGACTCTAGCGGGGGGATCCGGGAGACCCAGTACTTC
CDR3aa: CATSDDSSGGIRETQYF

d_gene: NA
j_gene: TRBJ2-5
abundance: NA
v_gene: TRBV20-1
CDR3nt: TGCAGTGCTAGTAGAGAAGGGGGGCAGACTAGCCGTGGACCCAAAGAGACCCAGTACTTC
CDR3aa: CSASREGGQTSRGPKETQYF

d_gene: NA
j_gene: TRBJ2-1
abundance: few
v_gene: TRBV24-1
CDR3nt: TGTGCCACCAGTGTAGGGGAAGACAGCTCCTACAATGAGCAGTTCTTC
CDR3aa: CATSVGEDSSYNEQFF

d_gene: NA
j_gene: TRBJ2-3
abundance: few
v_gene: TRBV7-6
CDR3nt: TGTGCCAGCAGCTTACGGTTTATGGGGGAGAGAACAGATACGCAGTATTTT
CDR3aa: CASSLRFMGERTDTQYF

d_gene: NA
j_gene: TRBJ2-1
abundance: NA
v_gene: TRBV7-9
CDR3nt: TGTGCCAGCAGCCCCAGCCTGGGCGGGAACAATGAGCAGTTCTTC
CDR3aa: CASSPSLGGNNEQFF

d_gene: NA
j_gene: TRBJ2-1
abundance: few
v_gene: TRBV27
CDR3nt: TGTGCCAGCAGTTTCTCTGCTAGGGGTCGCATCGGCAATGAGCAGTTCTTC
CDR3aa: CASSFSARGRIGNEQFF

d_gene: TRBD2
j_gene: TRBJ2-3
abundance: few
v_gene: TRBV7-9
CDR3nt: TGTGCCGGGGCAGATCGCTTAGCGGGGAGCCGGGATACGCAGTATTTT
CDR3aa: CAGADRLAGSRDTQYF

d_gene: NA
j_gene: TRBJ1-5
abundance: NA
v_gene: TRBV6-1
CDR3nt: TGTGCCAGCAGTGAGGGGGCATACAATCAGCCCCAGCATTTT
CDR3aa: CASSEGAYNQPQHF

d_gene: TRBD1
j_gene: TRBJ2-7
abundance: NA
v_gene: TRBV6-5
CDR3nt: TGTGCCAGCAGTTACCTTCCCCACAGGGGTTTCTCCGAGCAGTACTTC
CDR3aa: CASSYLPHRGFSEQYF

d_gene: NA
j_gene: TRBJ1-2
abundance: few
v_gene: TRBV6-5
CDR3nt: TGTGCCAGCAGTCCGCCTGGACACTCAGCTAACTATGGCTACACCTTC
CDR3aa: CASSPPGHSANYGYTF

d_gene: NA
j_gene: TRBJ2-7
abundance: NA
v_gene: TRBV7-9
CDR3nt: TGTGCCAGCAGCTTAGAGGCAGGCGGAAACTCCTACGAGCAGTACTTC
CDR3aa: CASSLEAGGNSYEQYF

d_gene: NA
j_gene: TRBJ2-7
abundance: NA
v_gene: TRBV2
CDR3nt: TGTGCCAGCATAGGCGGGCCCACCTACGAGCAGTACTTC
CDR3aa: CASIGGPTYEQYF

d_gene: NA
j_gene: TRBJ1-5
abundance: few
v_gene: TRBV6-6
CDR3nt: TGTGCCAGCAGTTACCTAAGCCTGGAGGGGAATCAGCCCCAGCATTTT
CDR3aa: CASSYLSLEGNQPQHF

d_gene: NA
j_gene: TRBJ2-2
abundance: many
v_gene: TRBV29-1
CDR3nt: TGCAGCGTCGCAGGGTGGACCGGGGAGCTGTTTTTT
CDR3aa: CSVAGWTGELFF

d_gene: TRBD1
j_gene: TRBJ2-7
abundance: NA
v_gene: TRBV6-5
CDR3nt: TGTGCCAGCAGTTACTCGACAGGGGGGGACGGGCAGTACTTC
CDR3aa: CASSYSTGGDGQYF

d_gene: TRBD1
j_gene: TRBJ2-7
abundance: NA
v_gene: TRBV15
CDR3nt: TGTGCCACCAGCAGACGGACAGGGCGCGAGCAGTACTTC
CDR3aa: CATSRRTGREQYF

d_gene: TRBD1
j_gene: TRBJ2-6
abundance: few
v_gene: TRBV5-1
CDR3nt: TGCGCCAGCAGCCTCCGGGACAGTTTCTCTGGGGCCAACGTCCTGACTTTC
CDR3aa: CASSLRDSFSGANVLTF

d_gene: NA
j_gene: TRBJ2-3
abundance: NA
v_gene: TRBV15
CDR3nt: TGTGCCACCAGCAGAGAGACCCCAGATATCACGCAGTATTTT
CDR3aa: CATSRETPDITQYF

d_gene: TRBD2
j_gene: TRBJ2-3
abundance: few
v_gene: TRBV4-2
CDR3nt: TGTGCCAGCAGCCAATCCCCCCGCGGGAGCCCCACAGATACGCAGTATTTT
CDR3aa: CASSQSPRGSPTDTQYF

d_gene: TRBD1
j_gene: TRBJ1-1
abundance: NA
v_gene: TRBV5-1
CDR3nt: TGCGCCAGCACCAATCCGGGACAGCAGAACACTGAAGCTTTCTTT
CDR3aa: CASTNPGQQNTEAFF

d_gene: TRBD2
j_gene: TRBJ2-1
abundance: few
v_gene: TRBV20-1
CDR3nt: TGCAGTGCTACCTGGGGGGGACTTGGCTCCTACAATGAGCAGTTCTTC
CDR3aa: CSATWGGLGSYNEQFF

d_gene: NA
j_gene: TRBJ2-2
abundance: NA
v_gene: TRBV5-5
CDR3nt: TGTGCCAGCAGCCCGCCAGACACCGGGGAGCTGTTTTTT
CDR3aa: CASSPPDTGELFF

d_gene: TRBD2
j_gene: TRBJ2-7
abundance: NA
v_gene: TRBV24-1
CDR3nt: TGTGCCACCAGTGATTTTTCCGGGACTAGCGTCCACGAGCAGTACTTC
CDR3aa: CATSDFSGTSVHEQYF

d_gene: NA
j_gene: TRBJ1-2
abundance: NA
v_gene: TRBV4-2
CDR3nt: TGTGCCAGCAGCCAGTCCACAGGCCTCGGAGGCTACACCTTC
CDR3aa: CASSQSTGLGGYTF

d_gene: TRBD1
j_gene: TRBJ1-6
abundance: NA
v_gene: TRBV7-9
CDR3nt: TGTGCCAGCAGGGGACACCGTGGGACAGAGGATTCACCCCTCCACTTT
CDR3aa: CASRGHRGTEDSPLHF

d_gene: NA
j_gene: TRBJ2-7
abundance: NA
v_gene: TRBV5-6
CDR3nt: TGTGCCAGCAGCTTGGCGTTAGGGGTATCCTACGAGCAGTACTTC
CDR3aa: CASSLALGVSYEQYF

d_gene: NA
j_gene: TRBJ2-7
abundance: once
v_gene: TRBV29-1
CDR3nt: TGCAGCGTTGAGGACAGAGCCTACGAGCAGTACTTC
CDR3aa: CSVEDRAYEQYF

d_gene: NA
j_gene: TRBJ1-6
abundance: few
v_gene: TRBV5-6
CDR3nt: TGTGCCAGCAGCTTAGCTAGGGGCCAGACACCCCTCCACTTT
CDR3aa: CASSLARGQTPLHF

d_gene: NA
j_gene: TRBJ2-3
abundance: few
v_gene: TRBV6-5
CDR3nt: TGTGCCAGCAGTTACTTTAGTGGGGATACGCAGTATTTT
CDR3aa: CASSYFSGDTQYF

d_gene: NA
j_gene: TRBJ1-2
abundance: NA
v_gene: TRBV20-1
CDR3nt: TGCAGTGCTCCCCGGGACATTTATGGCTACACCTTC
CDR3aa: CSAPRDIYGYTF

d_gene: TRBD2
j_gene: TRBJ2-1
abundance: NA
v_gene: TRBV6-5
CDR3nt: TGTGCCAGCAGTCCAGGGACTAGCGGGATCCCCACCTACAATGAGCAGTTCTTC
CDR3aa: CASSPGTSGIPTYNEQFF

d_gene: NA
j_gene: TRBJ2-2
abundance: few
v_gene: TRBV15
CDR3nt: TGTGCCACCAGCAGAGATGCCGCCAACCCCACCGGGGAGCTGTTTTTT
CDR3aa: CATSRDAANPTGELFF

d_gene: NA
j_gene: TRBJ2-3
abundance: few
v_gene: TRBV12-3/TRBV12-4
CDR3nt: TGTGCCAGCACCACCGCCCTAGCACGGAAAGCACCCACAGATACGCAGTATTTT
CDR3aa: CASTTALARKAPTDTQYF

d_gene: NA
j_gene: TRBJ2-3
abundance: NA
v_gene: TRBV4-1
CDR3nt: TGCGCCAGCAGCAAAGTCTTAGCCACAGATACGCAGTATTTT
CDR3aa: CASSKVLATDTQYF

d_gene: NA
j_gene: TRBJ2-1
abundance: few
v_gene: TRBV12-3/TRBV12-4
CDR3nt: TGTGCCAGCAGCGTGGCGTACAATGAGCAGTTCTTC
CDR3aa: CASSVAYNEQFF

d_gene: NA
j_gene: TRBJ2-5
abundance: few
v_gene: TRBV7-6
CDR3nt: TGTGCCAGCAGCCCCTGGACGGGGGAGACCCAGTACTTC
CDR3aa: CASSPWTGETQYF

d_gene: NA
j_gene: TRBJ1-1
abundance: few
v_gene: TRBV7-9
CDR3nt: TGTGCCAGCAGCCCCGCCAGAGGTACTGAAGCTTTCTTT
CDR3aa: CASSPARGTEAFF

d_gene: NA
j_gene: TRBJ2-1
abundance: few
v_gene: TRBV11-2
CDR3nt: TGTGCCAGCAGCTACCTTGAGCAGTTCTTC
CDR3aa: CASSYLEQFF

d_gene: TRBD2
j_gene: TRBJ2-7
abundance: many
v_gene: TRBV9
CDR3nt: TGTGCCAGCAGCACCGGGACTAGCGCCTACGAGCAGTACTTC
CDR3aa: CASSTGTSAYEQYF